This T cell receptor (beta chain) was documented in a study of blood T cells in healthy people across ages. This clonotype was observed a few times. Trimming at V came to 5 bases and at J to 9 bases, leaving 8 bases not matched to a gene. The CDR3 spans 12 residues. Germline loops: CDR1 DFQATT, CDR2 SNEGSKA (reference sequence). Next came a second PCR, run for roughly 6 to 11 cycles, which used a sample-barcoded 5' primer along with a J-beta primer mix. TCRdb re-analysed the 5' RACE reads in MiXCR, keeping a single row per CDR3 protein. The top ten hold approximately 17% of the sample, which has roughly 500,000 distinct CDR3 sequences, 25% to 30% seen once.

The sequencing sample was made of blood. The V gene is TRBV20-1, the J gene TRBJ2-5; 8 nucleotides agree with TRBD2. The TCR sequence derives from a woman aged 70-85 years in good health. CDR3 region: CSAPRGGRAQYF. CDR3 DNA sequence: TGCAGTGCTCCCCGCGGGGGGAGGGCCCAGTACTTC.